This TCR beta chain was profiled in a study of shared clonotypes between healthy human individuals. Background on the study: Researchers drew samples from a couple of women and a few men aged 18 to 49.

In the case of this clone: Its target is unknown.

Per the original methods: Junction-only immunoSEQ data arrived without quality scores, meaning filtering differed. Libraries were prepared by immunoSEQ multiplex PCR; TCRdb keeps only in-frame clonotypes and omits some of them. The V and J calls and clone size come from that table; D and trimming were worked out from the DNA. The table lists about 380,000 clones, roughly 96% of them singletons. Study findings and constraints: Read depth was anticipated to influence clonotype sharing among donors.

The sequenced material came from memory CD8+ T cells sorted from blood. Subset meaning: CD45RO+ cells pooled with CCR7-negative TemRA cells. This clonotype was sampled from a man aged 25-45 years in good health.

The CDR3 region is CASSFAGGAGTEAFF. The CDR3 region has the DNA TGTGCCAGCAGCTTTGCAGGGGGCGCAGGGACTGAAGCTTTCTTT. The rearrangement links TRBV5-5 to TRBJ1-1, with TRBD1 matching over 8 bases. The CDR3 consists of 15 residues. Per the germline V gene, CDR1 is SGHKS and CDR2 is YYEKEE (reference sequence). V lost 2 bases, J lost 5 bases, and 8 bases stayed unmatched.